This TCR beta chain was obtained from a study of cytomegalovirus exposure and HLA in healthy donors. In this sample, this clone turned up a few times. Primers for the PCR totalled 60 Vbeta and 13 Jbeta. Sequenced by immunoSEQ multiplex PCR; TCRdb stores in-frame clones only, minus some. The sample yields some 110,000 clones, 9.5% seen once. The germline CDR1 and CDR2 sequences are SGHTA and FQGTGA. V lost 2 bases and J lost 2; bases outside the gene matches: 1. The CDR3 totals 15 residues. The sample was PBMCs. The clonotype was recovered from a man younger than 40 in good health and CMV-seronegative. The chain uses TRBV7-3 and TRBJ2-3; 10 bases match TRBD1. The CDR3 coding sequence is TGTGCCAGCAGCTTAGGGACAGGGGACACAGATACGCAGTATTTT. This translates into CASSLGTGDTDTQYF.